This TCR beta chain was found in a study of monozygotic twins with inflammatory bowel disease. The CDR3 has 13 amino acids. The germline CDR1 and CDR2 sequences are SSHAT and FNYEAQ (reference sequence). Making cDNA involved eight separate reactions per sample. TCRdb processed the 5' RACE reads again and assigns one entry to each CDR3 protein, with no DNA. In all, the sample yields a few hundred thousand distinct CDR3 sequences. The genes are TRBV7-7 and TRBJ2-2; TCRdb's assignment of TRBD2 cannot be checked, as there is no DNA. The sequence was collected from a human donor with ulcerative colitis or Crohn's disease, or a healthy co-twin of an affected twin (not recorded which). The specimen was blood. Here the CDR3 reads CASRAHSTGELFF.